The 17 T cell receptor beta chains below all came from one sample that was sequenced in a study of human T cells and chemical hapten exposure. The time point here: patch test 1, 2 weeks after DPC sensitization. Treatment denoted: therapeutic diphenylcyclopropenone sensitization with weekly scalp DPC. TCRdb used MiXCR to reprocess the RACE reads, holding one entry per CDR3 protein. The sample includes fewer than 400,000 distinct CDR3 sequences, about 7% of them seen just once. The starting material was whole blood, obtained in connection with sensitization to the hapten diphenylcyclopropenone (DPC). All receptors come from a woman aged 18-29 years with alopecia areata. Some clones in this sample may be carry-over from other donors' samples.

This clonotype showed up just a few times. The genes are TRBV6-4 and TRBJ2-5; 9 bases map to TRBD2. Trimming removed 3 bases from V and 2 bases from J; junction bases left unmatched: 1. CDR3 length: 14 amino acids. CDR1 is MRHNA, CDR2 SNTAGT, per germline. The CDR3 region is CASSERGGQETQYF. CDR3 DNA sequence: TGTGCCAGCAGTGAGCGGGGGGGACAAGAGACCCAGTACTTC.

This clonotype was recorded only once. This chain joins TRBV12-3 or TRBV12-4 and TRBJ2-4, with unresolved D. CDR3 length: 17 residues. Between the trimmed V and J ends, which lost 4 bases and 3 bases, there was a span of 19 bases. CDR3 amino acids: CASSSLRWLSVKNIQYF. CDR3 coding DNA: TGTGCCAGCAGTTCACTGCGGTGGTTATCGGTCAAAAACATTCAGTACTTC.

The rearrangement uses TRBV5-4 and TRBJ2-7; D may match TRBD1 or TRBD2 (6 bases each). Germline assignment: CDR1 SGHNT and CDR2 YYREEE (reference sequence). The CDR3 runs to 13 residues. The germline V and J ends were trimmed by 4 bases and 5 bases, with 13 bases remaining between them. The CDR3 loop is CASSLMGGNEQYF. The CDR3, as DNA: TGTGCCAGCAGCCTCATGGGGGGCAACGAGCAGTACTTC. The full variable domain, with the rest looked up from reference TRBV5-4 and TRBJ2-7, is ETGVTQSPTHLIKTRGQQVTLRCSSQSGHNTVSWYQQALGQGPQFIFQYYREEENGRGNFPPRFSGLQFPNYSSELNVNALELDDSALYLCASSLMGGNEQYFGPGTRLTVT.

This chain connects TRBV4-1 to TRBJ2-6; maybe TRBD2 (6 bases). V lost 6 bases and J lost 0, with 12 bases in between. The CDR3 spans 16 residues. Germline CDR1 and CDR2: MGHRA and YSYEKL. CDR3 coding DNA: TGCGCCAGCAGGGAGGGGAGGAACTCTGGGGCCAACGTCCTGACTTTC. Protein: CASREGRNSGANVLTF.

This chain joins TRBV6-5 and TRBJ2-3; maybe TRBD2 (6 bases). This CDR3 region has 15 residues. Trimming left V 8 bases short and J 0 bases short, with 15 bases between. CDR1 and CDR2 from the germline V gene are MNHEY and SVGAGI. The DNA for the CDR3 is TGTGCCAGCGCGGGACGGACTCTTAGCACAGATACGCAGTATTTT. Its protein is CASAGRTLSTDTQYF.

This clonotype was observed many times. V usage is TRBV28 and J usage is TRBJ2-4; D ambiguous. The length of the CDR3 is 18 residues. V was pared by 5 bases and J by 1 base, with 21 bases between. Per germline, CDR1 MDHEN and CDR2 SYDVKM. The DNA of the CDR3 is TGTGCCAGCAGTCCCCTGTCTGGGAACGCAGTGGCCAAAAACATTCAGTACTTC. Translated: CASSPLSGNAVAKNIQYF. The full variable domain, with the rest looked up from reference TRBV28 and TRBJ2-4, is DVKVTQSSRYLVKRTGEKVFLECVQDMDHENMFWYRQDPGLGLRLIYFSYDVKMKEKGDIPEGYSVSREKKERFSLILESASTNQTSMYLCASSPLSGNAVAKNIQYFGAGTRLSVL.

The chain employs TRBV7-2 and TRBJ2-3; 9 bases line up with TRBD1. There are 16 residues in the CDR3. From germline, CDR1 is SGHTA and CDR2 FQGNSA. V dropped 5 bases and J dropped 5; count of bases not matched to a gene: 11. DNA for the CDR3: TGTGCCAGCAGCACACAGGGGGCGCGGATCATAGATACGCAGTATTTT. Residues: CASSTQGARIIDTQYF.

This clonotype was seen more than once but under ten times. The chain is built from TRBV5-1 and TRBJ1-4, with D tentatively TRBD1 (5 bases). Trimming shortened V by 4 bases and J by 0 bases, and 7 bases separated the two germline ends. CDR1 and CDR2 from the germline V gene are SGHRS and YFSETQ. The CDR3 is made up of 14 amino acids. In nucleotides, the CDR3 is TGCGCCAGCAGCACAGGAGCAACTAATGAAAAACTGTTTTTT. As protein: CASSTGATNEKLFF. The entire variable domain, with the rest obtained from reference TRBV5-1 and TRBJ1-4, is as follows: KAGVTQTPRYLIKTRGQQVTLSCSPISGHRSVSWYQQTPGQGLQFLFEYFSETQRNKGNFPGRFSGRQFSNSRSEMNVSTLELGDSALYLCASSTGATNEKLFFGSGTQLSVL.

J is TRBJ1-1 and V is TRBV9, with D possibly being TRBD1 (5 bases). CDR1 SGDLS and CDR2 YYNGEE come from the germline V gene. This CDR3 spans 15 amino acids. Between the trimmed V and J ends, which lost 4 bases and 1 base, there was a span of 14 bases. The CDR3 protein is CASSPSGTPNTEAFF. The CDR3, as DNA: TGTGCCAGCAGCCCGAGCGGGACTCCGAACACTGAAGCTTTCTTT.

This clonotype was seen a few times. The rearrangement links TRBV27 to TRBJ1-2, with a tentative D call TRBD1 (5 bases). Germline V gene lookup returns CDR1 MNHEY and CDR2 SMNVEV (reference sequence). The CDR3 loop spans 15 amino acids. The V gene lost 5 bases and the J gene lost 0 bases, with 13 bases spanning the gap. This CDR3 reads CASSSGDSTNYGYTF. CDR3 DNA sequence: TGTGCCAGCAGTAGCGGCGACAGTACTAACTATGGCTACACCTTC.

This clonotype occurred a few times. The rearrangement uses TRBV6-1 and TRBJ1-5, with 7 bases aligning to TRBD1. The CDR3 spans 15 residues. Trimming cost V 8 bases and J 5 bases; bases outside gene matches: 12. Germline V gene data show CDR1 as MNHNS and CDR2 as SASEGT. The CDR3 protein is CASSRGGTVDQPQHF. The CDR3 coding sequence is TGTGCCAGCTCCCGGGGGGGGACAGTCGATCAGCCCCAGCATTTT.

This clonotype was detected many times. The CDR3 DNA follows: TGTGCCAGCAGCTCCCTTCTAGCGGGGGGGCAAGAGACCCAGTACTTC. Its translation is CASSSLLAGGQETQYF. The V call is TRBV11-2, the J call TRBJ2-5; 12 nucleotides agree with TRBD2. The CDR3 totals 16 residues. CDR1 is SGHAT and CDR2 is FQNNGV in the germline V gene. The junction had 5 bases not matched to a gene; V was cut back by 4 bases and J by 2 bases.

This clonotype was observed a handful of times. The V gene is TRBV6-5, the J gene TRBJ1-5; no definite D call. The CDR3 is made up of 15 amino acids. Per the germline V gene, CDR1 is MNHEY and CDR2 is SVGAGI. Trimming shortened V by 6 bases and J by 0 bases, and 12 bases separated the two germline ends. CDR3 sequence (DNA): TGTGCCAGCAGGCTCGATTCCTTTAGCAATCAGCCCCAGCATTTT. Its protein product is CASRLDSFSNQPQHF.

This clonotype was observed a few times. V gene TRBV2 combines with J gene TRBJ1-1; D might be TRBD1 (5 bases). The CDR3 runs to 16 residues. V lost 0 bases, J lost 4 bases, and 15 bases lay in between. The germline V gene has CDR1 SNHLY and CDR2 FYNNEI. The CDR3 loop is CASSEAGRGIGTEAFF. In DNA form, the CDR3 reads TGTGCCAGCAGTGAAGCGGGGCGGGGGATAGGCACTGAAGCTTTCTTT.

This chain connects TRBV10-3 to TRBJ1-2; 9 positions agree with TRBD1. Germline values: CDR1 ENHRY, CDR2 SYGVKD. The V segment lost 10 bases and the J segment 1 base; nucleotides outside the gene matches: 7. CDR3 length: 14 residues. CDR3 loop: CATTGGRGNYGYTF. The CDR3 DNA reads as TGTGCCACCACAGGGGGCAGGGGTAACTATGGCTACACCTTC.

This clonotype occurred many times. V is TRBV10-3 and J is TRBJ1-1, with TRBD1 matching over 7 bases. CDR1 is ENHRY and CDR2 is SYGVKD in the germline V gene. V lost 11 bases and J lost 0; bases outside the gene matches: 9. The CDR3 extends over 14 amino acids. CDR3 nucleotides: TGTGCCGTAGGCGCCGGGACAGTGAACACTGAAGCTTTCTTT. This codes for CAVGAGTVNTEAFF.

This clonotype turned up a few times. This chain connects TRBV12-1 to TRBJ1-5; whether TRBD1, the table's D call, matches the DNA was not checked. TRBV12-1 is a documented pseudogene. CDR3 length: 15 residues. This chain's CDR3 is CASSFAFRAKGPQHF. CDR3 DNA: TGTGCCAGCAGCTTTGCGTTCAGGGCTAAGGGGCCCCAGCATTTT.